The 13 T cell receptor beta chains below come from one sample, sequenced in a study of CD8+CD57+ T cells in acquired aplastic anemia (dated by TCRdb to 2016 to 2018). Expansion of CD8+CD57+ cells had been shown by flow cytometry in the patients chosen for sequencing. TCRdb lists the instrument as Illumina HiSeq 2000. Genomic DNA served as template for TCR beta VDJ combination and CDR3 sequence profiling. TCRdb cleaned the public reads at Q25 with fastp, built clones with MiXCR and kept in-frame beta chains. Merged by CDR3 protein, the rows form single entries marked with the most common genes and DNA. For this sample there are about 260,000 distinct CDR3 sequences; roughly 82% appear just once. Less than 50% of the sample is taken by the ten largest. The source material was sorted CD4+, CD8+, or CD8+CD57+ T cells (not recorded which) from PBMCs. The receptors shown here come from a human donor with aplastic anemia.

To note about this clonotype: The final CDR3 position lacks the conserved phenylalanine or tryptophan, pointing to a likely read error. The DNA is omitted, as the CDR3 cannot be located on it reliably, and the CDR3 follows TCRdb's listing. The chain couples TRBV9 to TRBJ2-1. The germline CDR1 and CDR2 sequences are SGDLS and YYNGEE. Termini included, the CDR3 measures 13 amino acids. CDR3 sequence: CASSDGVSRNQLL.

A word on this clonotype: A much larger clonotype is one base distant, so this may be a read error. This is likely a read error, given that the CDR3 carries no conserved phenylalanine or tryptophan at its end. The DNA is omitted, as the CDR3 cannot be located on it reliably, and the CDR3 follows TCRdb's listing. The chain is built from TRBV9 and TRBJ2-3; TRBD2, the table's D call, lacks a check against the DNA. Germline CDR1 reads SGDLS; CDR2 reads YYNGEE. The CDR3 contains 13 residues when both ends are counted. This chain's CDR3 is CASGGLAGNTGEL.

This chain links TRBV7-9 with TRBJ2-5; 9 nucleotides line up with TRBD2. CDR3 size: 15 residues. V was clipped by 3 bases and J by 10 bases; unmatched bases: 12. Per the germline V gene, CDR1 is SEHNR and CDR2 is FQNEAQ (reference sequence). DNA for the CDR3: TGTGCCAGCAGCTTTCAAAGAAGCGGGGGGAGCGACCAGTACTTC. Translated, it gives CASSFQRSGGSDQYF. The full variable domain, with the rest looked up from reference TRBV7-9 and TRBJ2-5, is DTGVSQNPRHKITKRGQNVTFRCDPISEHNRLYWYRQTLGQGPEFLTYFQNEAQLEKSRLLSDRFSAERPKGSFSTLEIQRTEQGDSAMYLCASSFQRSGGSDQYFGPGTRLLVL.

The J gene is TRBJ2-3, the V gene TRBV7-3, with a possible D match to TRBD2 (6 bases). Trimming removed 8 bases from V and 8 bases from J, with 20 bases in between. CDR3 length equals 14 residues. Germline CDR1 SGHTA, CDR2 FQGTGA. CDR3 nucleotide sequence: TGTGCCAGCTCAAGAGAGGGAGGTCCCGTTACGCAGTATTTT. Translated, it gives CASSREGGPVTQYF.

This chain links TRBV2 with TRBJ1-1, with 7 bases aligning to TRBD1. CDR3 size: 15 residues. Trimming removed 6 bases from V and 13 bases from J; junction bases left unmatched: 20. CDR1 and CDR2 (germline): SNHLY, FYNNEI. This CDR3 is CASSVDLTGTTEFFF. The DNA of the CDR3 is TGTGCCAGCAGCGTAGATCTGACAGGGACGACTGAATTTTTCTTT.

As concerns this clonotype: The DNA is left out, because the CDR3 cannot be placed on it with certainty; the CDR3 is given as TCRdb lists it. The chain recombines TRBV9 with TRBJ1-6. Germline CDR1 and CDR2: SGDLS and YYNGEE. With termini counted, the CDR3 has 14 amino acids. The CDR3 reads CASRGAGALQYFDF.

Concerning this clonotype: Given the absence of the conserved phenylalanine or tryptophan at the CDR3 end, a read error is likely. The DNA is omitted, as the CDR3 cannot be located on it reliably, and the CDR3 follows TCRdb's listing. The rearrangement links TRBV7-8 to TRBJ2-3. From its first to its last residue, the CDR3 has 13 amino acids. Per germline, CDR1 SGHVS and CDR2 FQNEAQ. CDR3 region: CASGLAGRPTKQY.

This clonotype was seen only a few times. The chain is built from TRBV7-8 and TRBJ1-6, with unresolved D. Germline assignment: CDR1 SGHVS and CDR2 FQNEAQ. The CDR3 has 12 residues. V dropped 5 bases and J dropped 10 bases, with 9 bases sitting between them. CDR3 sequence reads: CASSLPGSPLHF. The CDR3 DNA follows: TGTGCCAGCAGCCTACCAGGATCACCCCTCCACTTT.

This clonotype came up once. The chain couples TRBV7-2 to TRBJ2-7; D not resolved. CDR3 size: 18 residues. Germline lookup yields CDR1 SGHTA and CDR2 FQGNSA. The ends were cut back, 2 bases at V and 4 bases at J, with 24 bases in the middle. CDR3 sequence (DNA): TGTGCCAGCAGCTTACCTCGAGACCCCGATACGCAGTATTACGAGCAGTACGTC. This sequence encodes CASSLPRDPDTQYYEQYV.

The table lists this clonotype with a few counts. This chain joins TRBV15 and TRBJ2-7; 7 bases fit TRBD1. The germline CDR1 and CDR2 sequences are LNHNV and YYDKDF (reference sequence). There are 14 residues in the CDR3. The J segment lost 6 bases and the V segment lost 0 bases, leaving 5 bases of the junction unmatched. The CDR3 DNA sequence: TGTGCCACCAGCAGAGATACAGGGGCCTTCGAGCAGTACTTC. Its translation is CATSRDTGAFEQYF.

This clonotype appeared a few times. As the CDR3 is not closed by the conserved phenylalanine or tryptophan, this likely results from a read error. Because the CDR3's place on the DNA is in doubt, the DNA is left out and the CDR3 is given as listed by TCRdb. The chain couples TRBV7-9 to TRBJ2-1; the table's D call TRBD2 went unverified against the DNA. Termini included, the CDR3 measures 13 amino acids. Germline V CDR1 and CDR2: SEHNR, FQNEAQ (reference sequence). This CDR3 is CASSLEGNNSPLH.

A remark on this clonotype: Likely a read error: the CDR3 ends without its conserved phenylalanine or tryptophan. The DNA is omitted, as the CDR3 cannot be located on it reliably, and the CDR3 follows TCRdb's listing. CDR3 region: CASSSRGGNSPHH. This chain joins TRBV7-9 and TRBJ2-5; the table's D call TRBD2 went unverified against the DNA. Inclusive of both ends, the CDR3 amounts to 13 amino acids. Per germline, CDR1 SEHNR and CDR2 FQNEAQ (reference sequence).

The chain uses TRBV10-3 and TRBJ2-5; D is possibly TRBD1 (5 bases). The CDR3 totals 11 residues. V was shortened by 5 bases and J by 5 bases, with 6 bases between the two germline ends. The germline gives CDR1 ENHRY, CDR2 SYGVKD. The CDR3 sequence is CAISQGETQYF. As DNA, the CDR3 is TGTGCCATCAGTCAGGGTGAGACCCAGTACTTC.